Described below is a single T cell receptor (beta chain) sequence and its context. Its antigen is not identified. The data derive from a study of CD8 T cells in ankylosing spondylitis. Quantitative barcoded 5'-RACE was used to prepare TCR beta libraries. TCRdb ran MiXCR on the 5' RACE reads and lists one entry per CDR3 protein. The sample yields some 200,000 distinct CDR3 sequences, approximately 7.3% seen once. Findings of the study overall: Several highly homologous variants made up a TCR beta motif, and this motif appeared characteristic of ankylosing spondylitis blood.

Sequencing was done on a sample of blood, either unsorted or a sorted T cell fraction (not recorded which). The TCR comes from a male donor with ankylosing spondylitis.

This chain's CDR3 is CASSHAGPSGANVLTF. CDR3 coding DNA: TGTGCCAGCAGCCATGCAGGCCCCTCTGGGGCCAACGTCCTGACTTTC. The J gene is TRBJ2-6, the V gene TRBV3-1, with unresolved D. V gave up 3 bases and J gave up 0 bases, with 9 bases separating them. Per germline, CDR1 LGHDT and CDR2 YNNKEL (reference sequence). CDR3 length equals 16 residues.